This T cell receptor beta chain was captured by sequencing in a study of cytomegalovirus exposure and HLA in healthy donors. Points on this clone: Antigen: not known.

PCR primers comprised 60 Vbeta and 13 Jbeta primers. The protocol was immunoSEQ multiplex PCR, while the TCRdb copy is restricted to in-frame clones and leaves out a portion. The table lists over 100,000 clones. Study-level results: In a later analysis, TCR beta V- and J-gene trimming showed a link to a missense DCLRE1C variant. About 87% or about 30% of the time was how often most TCR beta V segments were productive, according to an earlier analysis.

The sample was PBMCs. This clonotype originated in a man aged 25 to 45 in good health and CMV-seronegative.

Here the CDR3 DNA reads TGTGCCAGTAAATATGACGCTAGCGGGGGCTACGAGCAGTACTTC. This encodes CASKYDASGGYEQYF. The rearrangement joins TRBV19 to TRBJ2-7; the match to TRBD2 covers 10 bases. Trimming at V came to 7 bases and at J to 3 bases, leaving 9 bases not matched to a gene. The CDR3 spans 15 residues. Germline CDR1 LNHDA, CDR2 SQIVND (reference sequence). The variable domain in full, completed from reference TRBV19 and TRBJ2-7, reads DGGITQSPKYLFRKEGQNVTLSCEQNLNHDAMYWYRQDPGQGLRLIYYSQIVNDFQKGDIAEGYSVSREKKESFPLTVTSAQKNPTAFYLCASKYDASGGYEQYFGPGTRLTVT.